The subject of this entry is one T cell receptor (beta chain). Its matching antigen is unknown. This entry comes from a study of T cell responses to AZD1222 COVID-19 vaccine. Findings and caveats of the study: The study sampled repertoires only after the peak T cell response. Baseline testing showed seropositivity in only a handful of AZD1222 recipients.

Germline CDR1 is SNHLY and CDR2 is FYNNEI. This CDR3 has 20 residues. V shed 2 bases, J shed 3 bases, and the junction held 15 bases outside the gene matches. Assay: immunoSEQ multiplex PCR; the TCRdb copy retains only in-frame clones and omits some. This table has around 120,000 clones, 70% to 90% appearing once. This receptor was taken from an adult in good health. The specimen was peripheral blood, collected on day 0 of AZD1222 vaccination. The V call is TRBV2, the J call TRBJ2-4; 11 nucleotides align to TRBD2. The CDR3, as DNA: TGTGCCAGCAGTGAACCCTTTCTAGCGGGGGGCGGGTTTGGCAAAAACATTCAGTACTTC. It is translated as CASSEPFLAGGGFGKNIQYF. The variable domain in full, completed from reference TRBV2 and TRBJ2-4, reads EPEVTQTPSHQVTQMGQEVILRCVPISNHLYFYWYRQILGQKVEFLVSFYNNEISEKSEIFDDQFSVERPDGSNFTLKIRSTKLEDSAMYFCASSEPFLAGGGFGKNIQYFGAGTRLSVL.